These 11 T cell receptor beta chains were all obtained from the same sample, sequenced in a study of shared clonotypes between healthy human individuals. Data came from immunoSEQ multiplex PCR; TCRdb stores just in-frame clones and leaves some out. The sample has 2,500,000 or so clones; 90% to 95% are singletons. The sample consisted of naive CD4+ T cells sorted from blood. Stated subset: CD45RA+ positively selected. The receptors were gathered from a man between 18 and 29 years old in good health.

Notes on this clone: Other nucleotide sequences from this sample produce the same CDR3. V usage is TRBV14 and J usage is TRBJ2-7, with D unresolved. This CDR3 contains 12 residues. Germline loops: CDR1 SGHDN, CDR2 FVKESK. V was cut by 1 base and J by 6 bases, with 7 bases left in between. This CDR3 reads CASSQVRAEQYF. CDR3 nucleotide sequence: TGTGCCAGCAGCCAAGTTCGGGCCGAGCAGTACTTC.

The rearrangement joins TRBV19 to TRBJ2-7, with D possibly being TRBD2 (6 bases). The ends were cut back, 5 bases at V and 3 bases at J, with 20 bases in the middle. From germline, CDR1 is LNHDA and CDR2 SQIVND (reference sequence). CDR3 length: 16 amino acids. The CDR3 region has the DNA TGTGCCAGTAGTGAGACGGCAGTGGCGGGGATCTACGAGCAGTACTTC. Amino acids: CASSETAVAGIYEQYF.

This chain uses TRBV13 with TRBJ2-3; D tentatively fits TRBD1 or TRBD2 (5 bases each). Per germline, CDR1 PRHDT and CDR2 FYEKMQ (reference sequence). The CDR3 is 13 amino acids. Trimming left V 5 bases short and J 4 bases short, with 10 bases between. CDR3: CASSRRGADTQYF. The CDR3 DNA sequence: TGTGCCAGCAGCCGCAGAGGGGCAGATACGCAGTATTTT.

The rearrangement joins TRBV5-4 to TRBJ2-6; 7 bases fit TRBD1. The ends lost 0 bases at V and 1 base at J; junction bases unmatched: 1. CDR1 and CDR2 from the germline V gene are SGHNT and YYREEE (reference sequence). CDR3 size: 16 residues. CDR3: CASSLGGQSGANVLTF. In DNA, the CDR3 is TGTGCCAGCAGCTTGGGGGGACAGTCTGGGGCCAACGTCCTGACTTTC.

There are a few counts of this clone. The chain is built from TRBV2 and TRBJ1-2, with a tentative D call TRBD1 (6 bases). The CDR3 contains 13 residues. Germline-derived CDR1 and CDR2 are SNHLY and FYNNEI. The ends were cut back, 4 bases at V and 4 bases at J, with 10 bases in the middle. This CDR3 is CASSVGAGYGYTF. Here the CDR3 DNA reads TGTGCCAGCAGTGTGGGGGCGGGCTATGGCTACACCTTC.

This clone was picked up a small number of times. This CDR3 is also generated by other DNA sequences in the sample. The chain uses TRBV6-5 and TRBJ1-2; 8 bases agree with TRBD1. The CDR3 runs to 12 residues. Germline V gene data show CDR1 as MNHEY and CDR2 as SVGAGI. Germline trimming cut 4 bases from V and 7 bases from J; bases unmatched to any gene: 2. The DNA of the CDR3 is TGTGCCAGCAGTTCCACAGGGGGTGGCTACACCTTC. It encodes CASSSTGGGYTF.

V gene TRBV10-2 combines with J gene TRBJ2-2; no reliable D call. The CDR3 runs 13 residues. From germline, CDR1 is WSHSY and CDR2 SAAADI. Trimming took off 6 bases at V and 5 bases at J, with 10 bases between the two ends. The CDR3 sequence is CASSLQGTGELFF. DNA for the CDR3: TGCGCCAGCAGCTTACAAGGGACCGGGGAGCTGTTTTTT.

This chain uses TRBV6-5 with TRBJ2-5, with D uncertain. The end of the DNA is better explained by TRBJ2-7, so the J call may be wrong. The germline V gene encodes CDR1 MNHEY and CDR2 SVGAGI. CDR3 length: 15 residues. CDR3 sequence (DNA): TGTGCCAGCAGACCACCCCGGGCAGTCTCCTACGAGCAGTACTTC. The encoded protein is CASRPPRAVSYEQYF.

The CDR3 sequence: CASNTPPSEAFF. The CDR3 nucleotides are TGTGCCAGCAATACCCCACCCTCCGAAGCTTTCTTT. The chain links TRBV2 to TRBJ1-1; D is ambiguous. The germline V gene encodes CDR1 SNHLY and CDR2 FYNNEI. With 7 bases removed from V and 8 bases from J, the gap between germline ends came to 14 bases. The CDR3 loop spans 12 amino acids.

Note on this clone: Other DNA sequences from this sample encode an identical CDR3 as well. J is TRBJ1-3 and V is TRBV6-1; D remains ambiguous. The germline V gene encodes CDR1 MNHNS and CDR2 SASEGT. The V end lost 0 bases, the J end lost 1 base, and 7 bases lay between the germline ends. The CDR3 has 15 residues. The CDR3 DNA sequence: TGTGCCAGCAGTGAAGCGGGAGGTTCTGGAAACACCATATATTTT. Amino acid sequence: CASSEAGGSGNTIYF.

V usage is TRBV11-2 and J usage is TRBJ2-7; D remains ambiguous. In germline, CDR1 is SGHAT, CDR2 FQNNGV. V lost 1 base and J 2 bases, leaving 9 bases between the germline ends. The CDR3 loop spans 14 amino acids. This chain's CDR3 is CASSLVSVTYEQYF. The DNA of the CDR3 is TGTGCCAGCAGCTTAGTTTCGGTAACCTACGAGCAGTACTTC.